This T cell receptor (beta chain) was captured by sequencing in a study of cytomegalovirus exposure and HLA in healthy donors. Notes on the study in general: Based on reports, TCR beta sequences accurately predicted HLA-A and HLA-B alleles for most subjects.

In germline, CDR1 is SGHTA, CDR2 FQGNSA. The CDR3 totals 16 residues. With V trimmed by 1 base and J by 4 bases, 7 bases remained unmatched. The PCR ran on 60 Vbeta and 13 Jbeta primers. Profiling relied on immunoSEQ multiplex PCR, and the TCRdb table lists in-frame clones only, not all of them. The table shows 68,000 or so clones, with roughly four fifths occurring only once. A word on this clone: The antigen is undetermined.

This receptor was identified in a human donor in good health. The sequencing sample was made of PBMCs. The chain uses TRBV7-2 and TRBJ1-2; TRBD1 matches at 9 bases. The CDR3 here is CASSLGGQGRGYGYTF. CDR3 nucleotide sequence: TGTGCCAGCAGCTTAGGGGGACAGGGAAGGGGCTATGGCTACACCTTC.